Sequencing of this T cell receptor beta chain was carried out in a study of PD-L1 blockade in urothelial cancer. On the study more broadly: Patients started atezolizumab in about 2014, 1,200 mg intravenously every 3 weeks. Specimens of blood held a median count of about 150,000 T cells. Whole-study results and caveats: Clonality of blood TCR below the median before treatment predicted better survival.

Stated time point: pretreatment peripheral blood. Germline V gives CDR1 SGHAT, CDR2 FQNNGV. Trimming removed 2 bases at V and 8 bases at J, with 7 bases between. The CDR3 spans 12 residues. This clone was observed a single time. What it recognizes is unknown. Each PCR reaction had synthetic TCR analog templates spiked into it. Measured with immunoSEQ multiplex PCR; TCRdb has only the in-frame clones, and not every one. The sample records tens of thousands of clones, roughly 80% being singletons. The origin of this receptor is a man aged 70-80 years with urothelial cancer. Sequencing was performed on PBMCs, taken around atezolizumab (anti-PD-L1) treatment. This chain connects TRBV11-2 to TRBJ1-3; TRBD1 might be the D (5 bases). DNA for the CDR3: TGTGCCAGCAGCTTATTAGGGGACACCATATATTTT. Amino acids: CASSLLGDTIYF.